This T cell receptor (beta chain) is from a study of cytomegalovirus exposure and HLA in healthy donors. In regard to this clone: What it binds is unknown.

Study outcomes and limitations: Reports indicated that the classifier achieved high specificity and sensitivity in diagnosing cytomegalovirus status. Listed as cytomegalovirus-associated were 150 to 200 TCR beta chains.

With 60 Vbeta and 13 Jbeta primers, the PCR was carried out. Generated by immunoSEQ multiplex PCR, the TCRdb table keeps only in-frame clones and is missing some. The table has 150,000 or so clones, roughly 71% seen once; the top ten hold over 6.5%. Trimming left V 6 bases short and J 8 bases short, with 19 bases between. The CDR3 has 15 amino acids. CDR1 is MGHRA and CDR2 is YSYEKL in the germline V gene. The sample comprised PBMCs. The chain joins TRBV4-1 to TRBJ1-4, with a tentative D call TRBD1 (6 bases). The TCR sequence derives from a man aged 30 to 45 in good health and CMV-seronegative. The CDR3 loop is CASSLTGFFGEKLFF. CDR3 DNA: TGCGCCAGCAGTCTTACAGGGTTTTTTGGGGAAAAACTGTTTTTT.